The 24 T cell receptor beta chains below were found in one sample sequenced in a study of T cell repertoires in cytomegalovirus infection. In TCRdb, the reads were re-called with MiXCR into one record per CDR3 protein. The table records fewer than 550,000 distinct CDR3 sequences, approximately 10% of them present only once. The sequenced sample consisted of PBMCs. The receptors stem from a human donor in good health (CMV status not recorded). Some clones in this sample may be carry-over from other donors' samples.

This clonotype turned up a few times. The junction and the germline gene differ at one end; a read error may be behind it. The gene calls are TRBV11-3 and TRBJ1-2; TRBD1 agrees at 7 bases. Germline-derived CDR1 and CDR2 are SGHNT and YENEEA. This CDR3 is built from 13 residues. CDR3 sequence reads: CANSSHPGQFLTF. The DNA for the CDR3 is TGTGCCAACAGCTCCCATCCGGGACAGTTTCTTACCTTC.

This clonotype was seen a few times. The rearrangement links TRBV20-1 to TRBJ2-3; a possible D gene is TRBD2 (6 bases). The CDR3 is 17 residues long. Trimming shortened V by 0 bases and J by 8 bases, and 24 bases separated the two germline ends. Germline V gives CDR1 DFQATT, CDR2 SNEGSKA (reference sequence). CDR3 sequence: CSAREHPGLLLRGTQYF. As DNA, the CDR3 is TGCAGTGCTAGAGAGCATCCGGGACTCCTCCTGCGGGGTACGCAGTATTTT.

This clonotype was seen only a few times. The chain combines TRBV6-5 with TRBJ2-1; 7 bases are a match to TRBD1. This CDR3 has 13 residues. The junction had 8 bases not matched to a gene; V was cut back by 7 bases and J by 8 bases. Germline CDR1 is MNHEY and CDR2 is SVGAGI. In DNA, the CDR3 is TGTGCCAGCACCGACAGGGAAGGCGATGAGCAGTTCTTC. Translated, it gives CASTDREGDEQFF.

This clonotype came up a few times. The rearrangement joins TRBV14 to TRBJ2-4; D perhaps matches TRBD1 (5 bases). Trimming removed 1 base from V and 7 bases from J, with 14 bases in between. In germline, CDR1 is SGHDN, CDR2 FVKESK. The CDR3 runs to 15 residues. The CDR3 sequence is CASSQVHAGANIQYF. DNA for the CDR3: TGTGCCAGCAGCCAAGTTCATGCTGGGGCGAACATTCAGTACTTC.

This clonotype was detected only a few times. This chain uses TRBV6-1 with TRBJ2-1, with D possibly TRBD1 on 6 matching bases. Germline CDR1 is MNHNS and CDR2 is SASEGT. V was clipped by 4 bases and J by 3 bases, with 13 bases between them. The CDR3 length is 15 residues. The CDR3: CASSVEDRIYNEQFF. DNA for the CDR3: TGTGCCAGCAGTGTCGAGGACAGAATCTACAATGAGCAGTTCTTC.

There are many counts of this clonotype. The rearrangement uses TRBV11-2 and TRBJ2-6; the D is unclear. Trimming shortened V by 5 bases and J by 0 bases, and 14 bases separated the two germline ends. The CDR3 contains 17 residues. From germline, CDR1 is SGHAT and CDR2 FQNNGV. The CDR3 nucleotides are TGTGCCAGCAGCCCGAGAAGAGAGAGCTCTGGGGCCAACGTCCTGACTTTC. Residues: CASSPRRESSGANVLTF.

This clonotype was picked up many times. This chain links TRBV6-1 with TRBJ2-7, with TRBD2 identical over 8 bases. The CDR3 sequence is 15 residues long. Trimming removed 1 base from V and 3 bases from J; junction bases left unmatched: 5. In germline, CDR1 is MNHNS, CDR2 SASEGT. The CDR3 DNA is TGTGCCAGCAGTGAAGGGGGCGGGACTAGCTACGAGCAGTACTTC. Its translation: CASSEGGGTSYEQYF.

In this sample, this clonotype turned up many times. This rearrangement joins TRBV6-6 to TRBJ1-2; 7 nucleotides agree with TRBD1. The V gene's germline CDR1 is MNHNY and CDR2 SVGAGI (reference sequence). The CDR3 is 16 residues long. V shed 6 bases, J shed 8 bases, and the junction held 18 bases outside the gene matches. The CDR3 loop reads CASSKRDSFLWGGYTF. The CDR3 DNA is TGTGCCAGCAGCAAAAGGGACAGCTTTCTATGGGGAGGCTACACCTTC.

The chain employs TRBV2 and TRBJ2-3; 11 nucleotides match TRBD1. The CDR3 totals 15 residues. Trimming removed 3 bases from V and 6 bases from J; junction bases left unmatched: 5. Germline CDR1 SNHLY, CDR2 FYNNEI. For the CDR3, the DNA is TGTGCCAGCAGTGATTGGACAGGGGGCGCGGATACGCAGTATTTT. This encodes CASSDWTGGADTQYF.

The chain couples TRBV13 to TRBJ1-2; tentatively, D is TRBD1 (5 bases). Trimming took off 4 bases at V and 1 base at J, with 10 bases between the two ends. Germline V gives CDR1 PRHDT, CDR2 FYEKMQ (reference sequence). This CDR3 spans 14 amino acids. This CDR3 reads CASSSSRGNYGYTF. The CDR3 coding sequence is TGTGCCAGCAGCTCAAGTAGGGGTAACTATGGCTACACCTTC.

This clonotype was found many times. Written as DNA, the CDR3 is TGTGCCAGCAGCCCCGTGACAGGGAAGGATCAGCCCCAGCATTTT. It encodes CASSPVTGKDQPQHF. This chain connects TRBV7-8 to TRBJ1-5, with 7 bases identical to TRBD1. Per the germline V gene, CDR1 is SGHVS and CDR2 is FQNEAQ. CDR3 size: 15 residues. The V and J ends lost 5 bases and 5 bases, in that order; junction bases with no gene match: 9.

Many counts were recorded for this clonotype. The V gene is TRBV11-3, the J gene TRBJ2-1, with 10 bases matching TRBD1. The CDR3 sequence is 16 residues long. V trimming: 5 bases; J trimming: 8 bases; junction bases outside the gene matches: 12. CDR1 is SGHNT and CDR2 is YENEEA in the germline V gene. This CDR3 reads CASSARTGGLSDEQFF. Written as DNA, the CDR3 is TGTGCCAGCAGCGCTAGGACAGGGGGATTGAGCGATGAGCAGTTCTTC.

This clonotype was seen at least ten times. No DNA is shown, since the ends of the CDR3 on it are uncertain; the CDR3 is the one TCRdb lists. The chain couples TRBV12-3 or TRBV12-4 to TRBJ1-3. The CDR3 region is 14 residues in length, termini included. The CDR3 loop is CASILVSSGNTIYF.

Ten or more counts support this clonotype. The chain is built from TRBV12-3 or TRBV12-4 and TRBJ2-1, with D perhaps TRBD2 (6 bases). With 6 bases removed from V and 8 bases from J, the gap between germline ends came to 23 bases. The CDR3 is made up of 16 amino acids. In DNA, the CDR3 is TGTGCCAGCAGACCCCTGGGGCTAGCGCCCTCACATGAGCAGTTCTTC. It encodes CASRPLGLAPSHEQFF.

The V gene is TRBV4-2, the J gene TRBJ1-4; D remains ambiguous. Trimming stripped 0 bases from V and 4 bases from J, with 9 bases between. This CDR3 has 15 residues. Per germline, CDR1 LGHNA and CDR2 YNFKEQ. The CDR3 loop is CASSQDAGVNEKLFF. The CDR3 bases are TGTGCCAGCAGCCAAGATGCAGGAGTTAATGAAAAACTGTTTTTT.

The sample holds many counts of this clonotype. The rearrangement joins TRBV27 to TRBJ2-2, with 10 bases lining up with TRBD2. Germline CDR1 MNHEY, CDR2 SMNVEV (reference sequence). With 5 bases clipped from V and 5 bases from J, the junction kept 14 bases outside the gene matches. The CDR3 runs to 18 residues. The CDR3 reads CASSPISGRNTGTGELFF. CDR3 sequence (DNA): TGTGCCAGCAGTCCCATTAGCGGGAGGAACACCGGGACCGGGGAGCTGTTTTTT.

The chain links TRBV30 to TRBJ2-5, with D tentatively TRBD2 (6 bases). V lost 5 bases and J lost 2, with 12 bases in between. This CDR3 comprises 13 residues. The germline V gene encodes CDR1 GTSNPN and CDR2 SVGIG (reference sequence). The CDR3 DNA is TGTGCCTGGGAGGGACTTTATCAAGAGACCCAGTACTTC. Encoded protein: CAWEGLYQETQYF.

This clonotype was observed a handful of times. The chain combines TRBV14 with TRBJ2-3, with 10 nucleotides matching TRBD2. Germline CDR1 SGHDN, CDR2 FVKESK. CDR3 length equals 17 residues. V shed 2 bases and J 2 bases; nucleotides not matched to a gene: 7. Here the CDR3 DNA reads TGTGCCAGCAGCCAACTTACTAGCGGGATTTACACAGATACGCAGTATTTT. Encoded protein: CASSQLTSGIYTDTQYF.

This clonotype has at least ten counts. The genes are TRBV7-9 and TRBJ2-1; D call uncertain. CDR3 size: 15 residues. Germline CDR1 reads SEHNR; CDR2 reads FQNEAQ (reference sequence). V was shortened by 8 bases and J by 4 bases, with 18 bases between the two germline ends. CDR3 DNA: TGTGCCAGCTCACTTGGGGTGAGGCCTTACAATGAGCAGTTCTTC. This sequence encodes CASSLGVRPYNEQFF.

This chain joins TRBV5-1 and TRBJ2-2, with 8 nucleotides matching TRBD2. This CDR3 contains 17 residues. CDR1 and CDR2 (germline): SGHRS, YFSETQ. After removal of 0 bases from V and 3 bases from J, the junction contained 7 bases not matched to a gene. The CDR3 loop is CASSLARPAGDTGELFF. Written as DNA, the CDR3 is TGCGCCAGCAGCTTGGCCCGCCCAGCGGGGGACACCGGGGAGCTGTTTTTT.

This clonotype was seen a single time. The chain has TRBV19 and TRBJ1-1, with D hard to call. The germline V gene has CDR1 LNHDA and CDR2 SQIVND (reference sequence). The V and J ends lost 3 bases and 11 bases respectively, with 13 bases between them. The CDR3 covers 12 residues. In nucleotides, the CDR3 is TGTGCCAGTAGTATCGAAACCTCAGCGGCTTTCTTT. Translation: CASSIETSAAFF.

This clonotype showed up just a few times. V is TRBV2 and J is TRBJ1-2; D call uncertain. V gave up 2 bases and J gave up 4 bases, with 11 bases separating them. The CDR3 has 14 residues. CDR1 SNHLY and CDR2 FYNNEI come from the germline V gene. DNA for the CDR3: TGTGCCAGCAGTGAAAAAGGGCGAATCTATGGCTACACCTTC. Residues: CASSEKGRIYGYTF.

Comments on this clonotype: An end of the junction differs from the germline gene, which may be a read error. This chain links TRBV6-5 with TRBJ1-2; 11 bases are shared with TRBD1. CDR1 MNHEY and CDR2 SVGAGI come from the germline V gene. The CDR3 has 16 amino acids. The CDR3 region is CDSSQPGQGAYYGYTF. The DNA of the CDR3 is TGTGACAGCAGTCAACCAGGACAGGGGGCATACTATGGCTACACCTTC.

This clonotype was seen only a few times. The V and J genes are TRBV2 and TRBJ2-7; 9 positions agree with TRBD2. The CDR3 is made up of 14 amino acids. The V gene end was trimmed by 7 bases and the J gene end by 5 bases; junction bases not matched to a gene: 9. The germline V gene has CDR1 SNHLY and CDR2 FYNNEI. CDR3 DNA sequence: TGTGCCAGCAACTCGGGACTAGCTGTGAACGAGCAGTACTTC. Translated: CASNSGLAVNEQYF. The full variable domain, its missing parts supplied by reference TRBV2 and TRBJ2-7, is EPEVTQTPSHQVTQMGQEVILRCVPISNHLYFYWYRQILGQKVEFLVSFYNNEISEKSEIFDDQFSVERPDGSNFTLKIRSTKLEDSAMYFCASNSGLAVNEQYFGPGTRLTVT.